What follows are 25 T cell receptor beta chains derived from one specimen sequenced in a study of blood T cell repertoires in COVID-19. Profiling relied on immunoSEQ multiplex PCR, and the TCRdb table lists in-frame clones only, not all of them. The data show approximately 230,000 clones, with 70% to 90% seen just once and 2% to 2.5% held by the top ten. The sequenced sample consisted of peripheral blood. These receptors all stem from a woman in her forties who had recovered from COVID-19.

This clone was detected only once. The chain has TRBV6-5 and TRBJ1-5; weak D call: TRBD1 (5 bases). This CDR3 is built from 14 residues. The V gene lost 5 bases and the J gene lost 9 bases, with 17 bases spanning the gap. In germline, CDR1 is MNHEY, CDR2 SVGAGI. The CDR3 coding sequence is TGTGCCAGCAGTCCGGGGGGGGGTCAACGGCCCCAGCATTTT. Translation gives CASSPGGGQRPQHF.

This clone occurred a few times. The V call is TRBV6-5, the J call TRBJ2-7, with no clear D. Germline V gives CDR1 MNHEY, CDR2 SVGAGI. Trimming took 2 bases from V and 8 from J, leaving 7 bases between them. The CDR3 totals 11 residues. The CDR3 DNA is TGTGCCAGCAGTTACGGTAGCAAGCAGTACTTC. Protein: CASSYGSKQYF.

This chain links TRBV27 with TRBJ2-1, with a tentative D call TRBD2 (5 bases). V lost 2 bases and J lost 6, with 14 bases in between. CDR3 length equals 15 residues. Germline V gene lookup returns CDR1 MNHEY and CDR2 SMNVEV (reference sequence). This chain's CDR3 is CASSLVGVRSNEQFF. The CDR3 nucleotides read TGTGCCAGCAGTTTAGTCGGGGTCCGGTCCAATGAGCAGTTCTTC.

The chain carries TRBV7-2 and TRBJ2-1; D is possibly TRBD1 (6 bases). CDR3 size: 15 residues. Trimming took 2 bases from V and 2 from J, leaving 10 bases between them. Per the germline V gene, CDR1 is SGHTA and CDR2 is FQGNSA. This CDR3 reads CASSLSGTTYNEQFF. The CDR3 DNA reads TGTGCCAGCAGCTTATCCGGGACAACCTACAATGAGCAGTTCTTC.

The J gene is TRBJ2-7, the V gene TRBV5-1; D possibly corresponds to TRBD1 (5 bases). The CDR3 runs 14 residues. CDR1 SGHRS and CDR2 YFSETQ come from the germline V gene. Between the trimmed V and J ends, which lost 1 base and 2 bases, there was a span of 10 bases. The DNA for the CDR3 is TGCGCCAGCAGCTTGTCTGCAGGGCCCTACGAGCAGTACTTC. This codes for CASSLSAGPYEQYF.

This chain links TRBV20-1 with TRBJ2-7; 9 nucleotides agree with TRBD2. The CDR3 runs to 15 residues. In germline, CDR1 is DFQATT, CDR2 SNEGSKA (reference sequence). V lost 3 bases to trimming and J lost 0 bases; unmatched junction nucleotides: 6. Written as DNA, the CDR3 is TGCAGTGCTAGTAAGCCAGCGGGAGGCTCCTACGAGCAGTACTTC. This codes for CSASKPAGGSYEQYF.

CDR3 DNA sequence: TGTGCCAGCAGCTTAACGGGGTTCGCCAGGACAGAGCTCCCCCGTACGCAGTATTTT. This sequence encodes CASSLTGFARTELPRTQYF. The chain couples TRBV7-3 to TRBJ2-3; D perhaps matches TRBD1 (6 bases). Germline V lookup: CDR1 SGHTA, CDR2 FQGTGA. The CDR3 extends over 19 amino acids. Deletions cut 0 bases from V and 8 bases from J, with 27 bases between.

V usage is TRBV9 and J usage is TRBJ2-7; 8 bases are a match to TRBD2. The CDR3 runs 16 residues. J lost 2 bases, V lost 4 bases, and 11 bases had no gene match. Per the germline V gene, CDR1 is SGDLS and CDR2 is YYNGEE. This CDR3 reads CASSPHDPAGAYEQYF. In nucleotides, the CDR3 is TGTGCCAGCAGCCCCCATGATCCAGCGGGAGCCTACGAGCAGTACTTC. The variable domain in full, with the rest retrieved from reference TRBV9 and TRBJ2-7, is DSGVTQTPKHLITATGQRVTLRCSPRSGDLSVYWYQQSLDQGLQFLIQYYNGEERAKGNILERFSAQQFPDLHSELNLSSLELGDSALYFCASSPHDPAGAYEQYFGPGTRLTVT.

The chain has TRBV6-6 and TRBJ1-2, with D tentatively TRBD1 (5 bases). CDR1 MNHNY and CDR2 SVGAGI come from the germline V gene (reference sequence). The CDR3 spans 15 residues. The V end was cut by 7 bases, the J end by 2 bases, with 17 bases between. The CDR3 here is CASIPSGGVNYGYTF. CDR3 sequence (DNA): TGTGCCAGCATCCCGAGTGGGGGGGTGAACTATGGCTACACCTTC.

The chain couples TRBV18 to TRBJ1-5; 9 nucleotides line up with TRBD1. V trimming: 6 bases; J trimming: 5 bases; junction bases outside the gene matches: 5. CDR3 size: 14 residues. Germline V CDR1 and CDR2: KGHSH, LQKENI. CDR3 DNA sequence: TGTGCCAGCTCCCGAGACAGGGGGGATCAGCCCCAGCATTTT. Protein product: CASSRDRGDQPQHF.

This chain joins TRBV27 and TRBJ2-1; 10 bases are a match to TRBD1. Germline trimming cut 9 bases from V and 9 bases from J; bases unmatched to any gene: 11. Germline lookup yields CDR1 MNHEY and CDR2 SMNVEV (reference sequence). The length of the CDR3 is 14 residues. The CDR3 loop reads CARTGTGESGEQFF. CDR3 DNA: TGTGCCAGGACAGGGACAGGGGAGAGTGGTGAGCAGTTCTTC.

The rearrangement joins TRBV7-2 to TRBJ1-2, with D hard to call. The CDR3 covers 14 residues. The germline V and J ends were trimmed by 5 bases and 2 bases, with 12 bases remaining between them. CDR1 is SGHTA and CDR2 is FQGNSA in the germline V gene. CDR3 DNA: TGTGCCAGCAGCCCAGATGACAACAACTATGGCTACACCTTC. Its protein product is CASSPDDNNYGYTF. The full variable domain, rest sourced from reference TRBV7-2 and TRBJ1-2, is GAGVSQSPSNKVTEKGKDVELRCDPISGHTALYWYRQSLGQGLEFLIYFQGNSAPDKSGLPSDRFSAERTGGSVSTLTIQRTQQEDSAVYLCASSPDDNNYGYTFGSGTRLTVV.

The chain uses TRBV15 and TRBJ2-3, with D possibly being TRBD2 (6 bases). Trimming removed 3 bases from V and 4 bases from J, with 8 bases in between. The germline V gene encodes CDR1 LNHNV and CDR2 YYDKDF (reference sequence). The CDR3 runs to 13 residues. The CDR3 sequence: CATSRLAPDTQYF. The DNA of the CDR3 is TGTGCCACCAGCAGGCTAGCGCCAGATACGCAGTATTTT.

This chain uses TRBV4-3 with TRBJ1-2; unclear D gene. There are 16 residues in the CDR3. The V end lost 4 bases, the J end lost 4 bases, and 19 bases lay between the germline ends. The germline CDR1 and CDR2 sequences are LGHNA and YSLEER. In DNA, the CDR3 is TGCGCCAGCAGCCCCCCAGGCCCAGATAGTATCTATGGCTACACCTTC. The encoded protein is CASSPPGPDSIYGYTF.

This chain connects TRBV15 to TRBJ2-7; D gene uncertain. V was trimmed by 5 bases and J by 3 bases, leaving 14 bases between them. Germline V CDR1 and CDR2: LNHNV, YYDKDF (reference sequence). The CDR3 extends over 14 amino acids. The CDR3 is CATSLEISNYEQYF. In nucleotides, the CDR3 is TGTGCCACCAGCTTGGAGATTTCGAACTACGAGCAGTACTTC.

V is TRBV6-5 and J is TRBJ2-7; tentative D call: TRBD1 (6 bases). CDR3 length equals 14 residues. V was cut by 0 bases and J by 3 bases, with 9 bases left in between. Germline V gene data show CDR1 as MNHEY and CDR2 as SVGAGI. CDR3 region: CASSYSKGDYEQYF. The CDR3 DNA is TGTGCCAGCAGTTACTCAAAGGGGGACTACGAGCAGTACTTC.

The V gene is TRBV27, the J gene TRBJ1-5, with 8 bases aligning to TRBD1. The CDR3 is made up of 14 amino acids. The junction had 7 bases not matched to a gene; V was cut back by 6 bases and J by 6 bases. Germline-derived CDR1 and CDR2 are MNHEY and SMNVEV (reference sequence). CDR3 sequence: CASRGQGKGQPQHF. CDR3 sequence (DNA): TGTGCCAGCAGAGGACAGGGTAAAGGTCAGCCCCAGCATTTT.

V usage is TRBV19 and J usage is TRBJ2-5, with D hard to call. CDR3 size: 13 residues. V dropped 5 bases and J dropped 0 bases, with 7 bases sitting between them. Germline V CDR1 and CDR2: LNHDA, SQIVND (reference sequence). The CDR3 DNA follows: TGTGCCAGTAGTCTCTTCTACCAAGAGACCCAGTACTTC. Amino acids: CASSLFYQETQYF.

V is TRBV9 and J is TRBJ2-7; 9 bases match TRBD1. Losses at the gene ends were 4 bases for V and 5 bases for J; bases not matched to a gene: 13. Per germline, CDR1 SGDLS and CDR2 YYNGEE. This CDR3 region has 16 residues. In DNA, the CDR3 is TGTGCCAGCAGCTCCACGGCGGGACAGGGTACCCACGAGCAGTACTTC. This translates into CASSSTAGQGTHEQYF.

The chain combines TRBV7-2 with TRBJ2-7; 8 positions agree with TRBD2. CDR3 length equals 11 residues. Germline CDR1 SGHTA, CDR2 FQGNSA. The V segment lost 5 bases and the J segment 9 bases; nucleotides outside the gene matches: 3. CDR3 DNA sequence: TGTGCCAGCAGCCCGGGGGGGAGGCAGTACTTC. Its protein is CASSPGGRQYF.

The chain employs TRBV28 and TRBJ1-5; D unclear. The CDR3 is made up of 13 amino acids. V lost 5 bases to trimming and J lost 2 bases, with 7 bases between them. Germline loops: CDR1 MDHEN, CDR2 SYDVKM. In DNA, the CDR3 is TGTGCCAGCAGTCAGATCCGCAATCAGCCCCAGCATTTT. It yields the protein CASSQIRNQPQHF.

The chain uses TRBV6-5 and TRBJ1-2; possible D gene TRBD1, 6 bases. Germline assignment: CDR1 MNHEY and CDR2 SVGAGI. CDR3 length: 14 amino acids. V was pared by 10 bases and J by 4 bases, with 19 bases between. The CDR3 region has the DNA TGTGCCACCATCAGGCAGGGGATAACCTATGGCTACACCTTC. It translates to CATIRQGITYGYTF.

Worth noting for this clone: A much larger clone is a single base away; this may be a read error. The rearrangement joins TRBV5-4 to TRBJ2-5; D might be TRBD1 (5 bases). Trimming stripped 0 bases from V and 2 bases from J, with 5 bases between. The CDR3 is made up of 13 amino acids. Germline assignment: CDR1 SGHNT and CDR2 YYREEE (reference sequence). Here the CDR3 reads CASSLGQQETQYF. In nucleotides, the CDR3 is TGTGCCAGCAGCTTGGGACAGCAAGAGACCCAGTACTTC. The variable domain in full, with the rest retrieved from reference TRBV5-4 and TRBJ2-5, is ETGVTQSPTHLIKTRGQQVTLRCSSQSGHNTVSWYQQALGQGPQFIFQYYREEENGRGNFPPRFSGLQFPNYSSELNVNALELDDSALYLCASSLGQQETQYFGPGTRLLVL.

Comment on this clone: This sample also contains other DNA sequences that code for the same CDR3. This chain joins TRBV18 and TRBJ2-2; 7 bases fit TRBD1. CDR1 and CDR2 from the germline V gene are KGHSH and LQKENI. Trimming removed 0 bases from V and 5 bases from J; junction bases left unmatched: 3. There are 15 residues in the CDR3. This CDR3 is CASSPPGQITGELFF. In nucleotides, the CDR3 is TGTGCCAGCTCACCACCGGGACAGATTACCGGGGAGCTGTTTTTT.

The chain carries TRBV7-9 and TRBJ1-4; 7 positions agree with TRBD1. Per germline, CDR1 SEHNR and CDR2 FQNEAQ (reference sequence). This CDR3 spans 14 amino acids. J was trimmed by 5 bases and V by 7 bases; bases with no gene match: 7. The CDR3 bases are TGTGCCAGCACCGAGACAGGGCCGAATGAAAAACTGTTTTTT. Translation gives CASTETGPNEKLFF. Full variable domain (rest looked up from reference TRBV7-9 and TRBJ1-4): DTGVSQNPRHKITKRGQNVTFRCDPISEHNRLYWYRQTLGQGPEFLTYFQNEAQLEKSRLLSDRFSAERPKGSFSTLEIQRTEQGDSAMYLCASTETGPNEKLFFGSGTQLSVL.